This T cell receptor beta chain was retrieved from a study of blood T cells in healthy people across ages. About the study: About one barcoded beta molecule per two T cells was the capture yield of template switching.

The use of a sample-barcoded 5' primer and a J-beta primer mix characterized a second PCR of about 7 to 12 cycles. TCRdb itself ran the 5' RACE reads through MiXCR, one entry per CDR3 protein. The sample carries some 780,000 distinct CDR3 sequences, just over 55% recorded once. CDR1 and CDR2 from the germline V gene are KGHDR and SFDVKD. J gave up 0 bases and V 3 bases, and 11 bases lay outside the gene matches. The length of the CDR3 is 18 residues. Study results and limitations: Estimated diversity across one million T cells was deemed an underestimate.

This clonotype was picked up a small number of times. Its antigen remains unknown. V and J are TRBV24-1 and TRBJ2-7, with 9 bases fitting TRBD1. The receptor was derived from a man aged 40-49 years in good health. Sequencing was performed on blood. This chain's CDR3 is CATSDGGTGHPSSYEQYF. For the CDR3, the DNA is TGTGCCACCAGTGATGGAGGGACAGGGCACCCGAGCTCCTACGAGCAGTACTTC.